This T cell receptor (beta chain) was profiled in a study of identical twins. Template switching added a universal primer site; cDNA carried unique molecular identifiers. MiXCR, applied by TCRdb to the 5' RACE reads, yields one record per CDR3 protein. Among hundreds of thousands of distinct CDR3 sequences, 6% to 9% were seen once, and the ten largest hold just under 2%. This clonotype was counted many times. No antigen is known for it. The study's findings and limits: Modelling approaches yielded underestimates of out-of-frame TCR alpha sharing between monozygotic twins. Beta clonotypes that were abundant in cord blood contained fewer insertions, a pattern absent from memory repertoires.

The V end was cut by 2 bases, the J end by 8 bases, with 11 bases between. This CDR3 contains 14 residues. Germline-derived CDR1 and CDR2 are SGDLS and YYNGEE. The same data also contributed to another study, on yellow fever vaccine responses in identical twins. That paper adds: The T cell response to vaccination in identical twins was reportedly partly convergent and partly personalized.

The receptor was isolated from a woman aged 18 to 35 in good health. The V gene is TRBV9, the J gene TRBJ1-6, with TRBD1 as a possible D gene (5 bases). The sequenced sample consisted of memory (CD45RO+) T cells sorted from blood. CDR3 region: CASSVSQADSPLHF. CDR3 DNA: TGTGCCAGCAGCGTTTCACAGGCAGATTCACCCCTCCACTTT.